The rows below give T cell receptor beta chains drawn from one sample of a study of shared clonotypes between healthy human individuals. The protocol was immunoSEQ multiplex PCR, while the TCRdb copy is restricted to in-frame clones and leaves out a portion. This table has a few hundred thousand clones, approximately 96% appearing once. What was sequenced was memory CD8+ T cells sorted from blood. The source of these receptors is a man aged 25-45 years in good health. Both conserved end residues are part of each CDR3. Fields, in order: J gene, CDR3 length, V gene, D gene, clone size, CDR3 protein, CDR3 DNA. A D gene is named only where the DNA matches it firmly. Only some rows state a clone size, as once, few, many or a class for expanded clones.

TRBJ2-1 | 16 | TRBV6-5 | TRBD2 | . | CASSYPGTSGRNEQFF | TGTGCCAGCAGTTACCCCGGGACTAGCGGGAGAAATGAGCAGTTCTTC
TRBJ2-7 | 12 | TRBV10-3 | . | . | CAISKGGYEQYF | TGTGCCATCAGTAAAGGGGGCTACGAGCAGTACTTC
TRBJ1-2 | 16 | TRBV6-1 | . | . | CASSEGRPGRSYGYTF | TGTGCCAGCAGTGAAGGGAGACCAGGGAGGTCCTATGGCTACACCTTC
TRBJ2-7 | 11 | TRBV28 | . | . | CASSFRTEQYF | TGTGCCAGCAGTTTCCGGACAGAGCAGTACTTC
TRBJ2-1 | 16 | TRBV10-2 | TRBD1 | . | CASSDGTGGSYNEQFF | TGCGCCAGCAGTGATGGGACAGGGGGCTCCTACAATGAGCAGTTCTTC
TRBJ2-3 | 15 | TRBV9 | . | . | CASSSIGGFTDTQYF | TGTGCCAGCAGCTCCATCGGGGGCTTCACAGATACGCAGTATTTT
TRBJ2-1 | 15 | TRBV4-2 | TRBD1 | . | CASSQAGTGPNEQFF | TGTGCCAGCAGCCAAGCCGGGACAGGCCCAAATGAGCAGTTCTTC
TRBJ1-5 | 19 | TRBV28 | TRBD1 | once | CASSPISGTGVFSNQPQHF | TGTGCCAGCAGCCCAATCTCCGGGACAGGGGTTTTTAGCAATCAGCCCCAGCATTTT
TRBJ2-7 | 12 | TRBV14 | . | . | CASSQVRYEQYF | TGTGCCAGCAGCCAGGTCCGATACGAGCAGTACTTC
TRBJ2-2 | 19 | TRBV28 | TRBD2 | . | CASSLPATFSGRSSGELFF | TGTGCCAGCAGTTTACCCGCCACCTTTAGCGGGAGGTCTTCCGGGGAGCTGTTTTTT
TRBJ2-7 | 15 | TRBV5-1 | . | . | CASSLVGGLIYEQYF | TGCGCCAGCAGCTTGGTGGGGGGCCTAATCTACGAGCAGTACTTC
TRBJ2-1 | 13 | TRBV11-2 | . | once | CASSLDSYNEQFF | TGTGCCAGCAGCTTAGACTCCTACAATGAGCAGTTCTTC
TRBJ1-3 | 15 | TRBV6-5 | . | . | CASIAPGGSGNTIYF | TGTGCCAGCATAGCCCCAGGAGGATCTGGAAACACCATATATTTT
TRBJ2-1 | 14 | TRBV5-4 | TRBD2 | . | CASSLAGVYNEQFF | TGTGCCAGCAGCTTAGCGGGAGTCTACAATGAGCAGTTCTTC
TRBJ1-5 | 14 | TRBV19 | . | . | CASSIEGRVQPQHF | TGTGCCAGTAGTATAGAGGGCAGGGTGCAGCCCCAGCATTTT
TRBJ2-1 | 17 | TRBV7-9 | . | . | CASSLLSGGPADNEQFF | TGTGCCAGCAGCCTCCTCTCTGGGGGACCTGCGGACAATGAGCAGTTCTTC
TRBJ2-5 | 18 | TRBV7-2 | . | . | CASSPRGGPRITKETQYF | TGTGCCAGCAGCCCTAGAGGTGGTCCTAGGATTACGAAAGAGACCCAGTACTTC
TRBJ1-1 | 16 | TRBV10-3 | TRBD1 | . | CAISEKRQGMNTEAFF | TGTGCCATCAGTGAGAAAAGACAGGGTATGAACACTGAAGCTTTCTTT
TRBJ2-1 | 17 | TRBV11-2 | TRBD2 | . | CASSLVYWTSDYNEQFF | TGTGCCAGCAGCTTAGTCTATTGGACTAGCGATTACAATGAGCAGTTCTTC
TRBJ1-3 | 16 | TRBV7-9 | . | . | CASSWLGAGTGNTIYF | TGTGCCAGCAGTTGGTTGGGGGCTGGTACGGGAAACACCATATATTTT
TRBJ1-5 | 16 | TRBV18 | . | . | CASSAIYRDKNQPQHF | TGTGCCAGCTCAGCAATCTACCGGGACAAAAATCAGCCCCAGCATTTT
TRBJ2-7 | 16 | TRBV5-1 | . | . | CASTRSLSYFSYEQYF | TGCGCCAGCACAAGAAGCCTCAGCTATTTCTCCTACGAGCAGTACTTC
TRBJ2-5 | 13 | TRBV7-2 | . | once | CASSKGPQETQYF | TGTGCCAGCAGCAAGGGCCCACAAGAGACCCAGTACTTC
TRBJ2-1 | 16 | TRBV4-1 | TRBD2 | . | CASSQERGQREGEQFF | TGCGCCAGCAGCCAAGAACGTGGTCAGCGGGAGGGGGAGCAGTTCTTC
TRBJ2-7 | 14 | TRBV28 | . | . | CASSMNRRPYEQYF | TGTGCCAGCAGTATGAACCGACGGCCCTACGAGCAGTACTTC
TRBJ2-1 | 18 | TRBV7-3 | TRBD2 | . | CASSLGRVRTSSYNEQFF | TGTGCCAGCAGCTTAGGTAGGGTAAGGACTAGCTCCTACAATGAGCAGTTCTTC
TRBJ2-1 | 19 | TRBV11-2 | TRBD2 | . | CASSPQGLAGSSSYNEQFF | TGTGCCAGCAGCCCCCAGGGACTAGCGGGTAGTAGCTCCTACAATGAGCAGTTCTTC
TRBJ1-5 | 13 | TRBV2 | . | . | CASRAGSNQPQHF | TGTGCCAGCAGGGCAGGCAGCAATCAGCCCCAGCATTTT
TRBJ2-7 | 13 | TRBV28 | . | . | CASIGQNSYEQYF | TGTGCCAGCATCGGGCAGAACTCCTACGAGCAGTACTTC
TRBJ2-2 | 13 | TRBV18 | . | . | CASSKGLTGELFF | TGTGCCAGCTCCAAGGGGCTCACCGGGGAGCTGTTTTTT
TRBJ2-2 | 14 | TRBV18 | . | . | CASSPTANTGELFF | TGTGCCAGCTCACCGACTGCAAACACCGGGGAGCTGTTTTTT
TRBJ1-1 | 12 | TRBV2 | . | . | CASSDRGPGNFF | TGTGCCAGCAGTGACCGGGGGCCTGGAAATTTCTTT
TRBJ2-7 | 11 | TRBV20-1 | TRBD1 | . | CSADRDYEQYF | TGCAGTGCTGACAGGGATTACGAGCAGTACTTC
TRBJ1-1 | 14 | TRBV5-1 | . | . | CASSLGGMNTEAFF | TGCGCCAGCAGCTTGGGGGGCATGAACACTGAAGCTTTCTTT
TRBJ2-4 | 15 | TRBV5-4 | TRBD1 | once | CASSRLDRGQNIQYF | TGTGCCAGCAGCCGACTCGACAGGGGCCAAAACATTCAGTACTTC
TRBJ2-1 | 12 | TRBV7-3 | . | . | CASSLNGNEQFF | TGTGCCAGCAGCTTAAACGGAAATGAGCAGTTCTTC
TRBJ2-1 | 15 | TRBV19 | TRBD1 | . | CASATGTGTYNEQFF | TGTGCCAGTGCCACCGGGACAGGGACCTACAATGAGCAGTTCTTC
TRBJ2-7 | 14 | TRBV27 | . | . | CASSLPGAGYEQYF | TGTGCCAGCAGTTTACCGGGGGCGGGCTACGAGCAGTACTTC
TRBJ2-3 | 11 | TRBV20-1 | . | . | CSARILDTQYF | TGCAGTGCTAGGATTTTAGATACGCAGTATTTT
TRBJ2-3 | 16 | TRBV7-9 | . | . | CASSLARPYSTDTQYF | TGTGCCAGCAGCTTAGCTAGGCCATACTCCACAGATACGCAGTATTTT
TRBJ2-1 | 14 | TRBV6-1 | . | . | CASSEPLKIYEQFF | TGTGCCAGCAGTGAACCCCTGAAAATCTATGAGCAGTTCTTC